This T cell receptor beta chain was observed in a study of T cell responses to AZD1222 COVID-19 vaccine. Sequencing was performed with immunoSEQ multiplex PCR; in TCRdb, only in-frame clones are kept and a portion is missing. The sample consists of under 100,000 clones, more than 70% of them appearing once. Deletions cut 1 base from V and 2 bases from J, with 15 bases between. This CDR3 spans 17 amino acids. Germline CDR1 reads LGHNA; CDR2 reads YNFKEQ. Combined were second doses at about 4 or about 12 weeks. Sequencing used peripheral blood, obtained 28 days after the second AZD1222 dose. The sequence was collected from an adult who received the AZD1222 COVID-19 vaccine. V and J are TRBV4-2 and TRBJ1-5; D gene unclear. DNA for the CDR3: TGTGCCAGCAGCCAAGGGTCATTCGAGGCAGGCAATCAGCCCCAGCATTTT. Amino acid sequence: CASSQGSFEAGNQPQHF.